Presented here are 32 T cell receptor beta chains from one specimen sequenced in a study of cytomegalovirus exposure and HLA in healthy donors. Sequenced by immunoSEQ multiplex PCR; TCRdb stores in-frame clones only, minus some. The sample holds 52,000 or so clones, 75% to 90% seen once. Sample: PBMCs. The receptors derive from a woman between 18 and 29 years old in good health and CMV-seronegative.

The genes are TRBV5-1 and TRBJ2-1, with 12 bases lining up with TRBD1. V lost 0 bases, J lost 4 bases, and 8 bases stayed unmatched. CDR3 size: 18 residues. Germline CDR1 is SGHRS and CDR2 is YFSETQ. The CDR3, as DNA: TGCGCCAGCAGCTTGGCCGGGGGGGACAGGGGGCCTTACAATGAGCAGTTCTTC. Protein sequence: CASSLAGGDRGPYNEQFF.

The chain links TRBV6-5 to TRBJ2-1; 12 positions agree with TRBD2. The length of the CDR3 is 15 residues. J lost 4 bases, V lost 6 bases, and 4 bases had no gene match. Germline V lookup: CDR1 MNHEY, CDR2 SVGAGI. CDR3 bases: TGTGCCAGCAGCAGACTAGCGGGGGAGTACAATGAGCAGTTCTTC. This sequence encodes CASSRLAGEYNEQFF.

This chain links TRBV19 with TRBJ1-2, with 7 bases fitting TRBD1. The junction had 2 bases not matched to a gene; V was cut back by 5 bases and J by 2 bases. Germline V gives CDR1 LNHDA, CDR2 SQIVND (reference sequence). CDR3 length: 13 amino acids. The CDR3 loop is CASSVGQNYGYTF. As DNA, the CDR3 is TGTGCCAGTAGTGTGGGACAGAACTATGGCTACACCTTC.

This rearrangement joins TRBV19 to TRBJ2-1, with 8 bases fitting TRBD1. CDR3 length: 15 amino acids. Germline CDR1 LNHDA, CDR2 SQIVND (reference sequence). The ends lost 6 bases at V and 2 bases at J; junction bases unmatched: 6. DNA for the CDR3: TGTGCCAGTAGGCCTCAGGGGGCACCCTACAATGAGCAGTTCTTC. It encodes CASRPQGAPYNEQFF.

The chain links TRBV5-4 to TRBJ1-3; possible D gene TRBD1, 5 bases. The CDR3 sequence is 14 residues long. Trimming pared 1 base from V and 4 bases from J, leaving 9 bases between. Per the germline V gene, CDR1 is SGHNT and CDR2 is YYREEE (reference sequence). In nucleotides, the CDR3 is TGTGCCAGCAGCTTGTCCCGACAGGGAAACACCATATATTTT. The encoded protein is CASSLSRQGNTIYF.

The chain joins TRBV11-2 to TRBJ2-1; TRBD1 might be the D (5 bases). This CDR3 has 16 residues. Looked up from germline, CDR1 is SGHAT and CDR2 is FQNNGV. Trimming cost V 1 base and J 0 bases, with 10 bases left between them. The CDR3 here is CASSLVGRSSYNEQFF. CDR3 DNA: TGTGCCAGCAGCTTAGTGGGGCGGAGCTCCTACAATGAGCAGTTCTTC.

This clone appeared a few times. The chain joins TRBV19 to TRBJ2-7; TRBD1 aligns across 7 bases. Germline lookup yields CDR1 LNHDA and CDR2 SQIVND (reference sequence). With V trimmed by 6 bases and J by 5 bases, 13 bases remained unmatched. The CDR3 is 15 amino acids. Here the CDR3 reads CASSPIDRVLDEQYF. Written as DNA, the CDR3 is TGTGCCAGTAGCCCCATCGACAGGGTGTTGGACGAGCAGTACTTC.

This clone was found many times. J is TRBJ1-2 and V is TRBV30; 7 bases align to TRBD1. CDR1 GTSNPN and CDR2 SVGIG come from the germline V gene (reference sequence). V lost 0 bases and J lost 2; bases outside the gene matches: 12. The length of the CDR3 is 17 residues. CDR3 residues: CAWSVKGARWTNYGYTF. CDR3 in DNA: TGTGCCTGGAGTGTAAAGGGGGCGCGATGGACAAACTATGGCTACACCTTC.

This chain uses TRBV2 with TRBJ2-3; D unresolved. V shed 7 bases and J shed 4 bases, with 9 bases lying between them. The CDR3 has 12 amino acids. Germline lookup yields CDR1 SNHLY and CDR2 FYNNEI. CDR3 region: CASIQYPDTQYF. CDR3 DNA: TGTGCCAGCATACAGTACCCAGATACGCAGTATTTT.

The sample holds one count of this clone. This rearrangement joins TRBV9 to TRBJ2-4, with a possible D match to TRBD1 (5 bases). Germline values: CDR1 SGDLS, CDR2 YYNGEE. This CDR3 has 15 residues. V was trimmed by 0 bases and J by 6 bases, leaving 13 bases between them. The CDR3 region is CASSVEGQGGNIQYF. The DNA of the CDR3 is TGTGCCAGCAGCGTAGAGGGTCAGGGCGGAAACATTCAGTACTTC.

The sample holds one count of this clone. The chain joins TRBV7-8 to TRBJ2-5; D remains unclear. Looked up from germline, CDR1 is SGHVS and CDR2 is FQNEAQ. The CDR3 runs 14 residues. The V gene lost 1 base and the J gene lost 2 bases, with 8 bases spanning the gap. The CDR3 protein is CASSLEPQQETQYF. The CDR3 DNA reads as TGTGCCAGCAGCTTAGAGCCTCAACAAGAGACCCAGTACTTC.

This clone was picked up a small number of times. The chain recombines TRBV4-1 with TRBJ2-3, with 9 bases that match TRBD1. Looked up from germline, CDR1 is MGHRA and CDR2 is YSYEKL. V shed 0 bases, J shed 2 bases, and the junction held 3 bases outside the gene matches. The length of the CDR3 is 16 residues. In DNA, the CDR3 is TGCGCCAGCAGCCAAGACGGGACAGGGCTCACAGATACGCAGTATTTT. Protein sequence: CASSQDGTGLTDTQYF.

CDR3 region: CASSYLGGEQYF. As DNA, the CDR3 is TGTGCCAGCAGCTACCTAGGGGGCGAGCAGTACTTC. The V and J genes are TRBV7-9 and TRBJ2-7; possible D gene TRBD1, 6 bases. The CDR3 is 12 amino acids. Trimming shortened V by 4 bases and J by 6 bases, and 10 bases separated the two germline ends. Germline CDR1 reads SEHNR; CDR2 reads FQNEAQ (reference sequence).

The chain links TRBV4-3 to TRBJ2-3; maybe TRBD2 (5 bases). Trimming removed 0 bases from V and 6 bases from J, with 13 bases in between. This CDR3 contains 15 residues. The germline gives CDR1 LGHNA, CDR2 YSLEER. CDR3 protein: CASSQDRRRLDTQYF. CDR3 bases: TGCGCCAGCAGCCAAGATCGGAGGCGACTTGATACGCAGTATTTT.

The chain joins TRBV5-1 to TRBJ1-5; D might be TRBD1 (5 bases). The CDR3 contains 15 residues. Germline-derived CDR1 and CDR2 are SGHRS and YFSETQ. The V end was cut by 0 bases, the J end by 7 bases, with 14 bases between. This CDR3 reads CASSLGGDPTQPQHF. The CDR3 DNA follows: TGCGCCAGCAGCTTGGGGGGGGACCCAACCCAGCCCCAGCATTTT.

The chain employs TRBV5-6 and TRBJ1-2, with 11 bases fitting TRBD1. From germline, CDR1 is SGHDT and CDR2 YYEEEE. The CDR3 runs 15 residues. V dropped 0 bases and J dropped 7; count of bases not matched to a gene: 5. CDR3: CASSLVDRGHGGYTF. The CDR3 nucleotides read TGTGCCAGCAGCTTGGTGGACAGGGGGCATGGTGGCTACACCTTC.

This rearrangement joins TRBV28 to TRBJ2-5; TRBD1 aligns across 7 bases. The CDR3 is made up of 14 amino acids. Germline trimming cut 6 bases from V and 7 bases from J; bases unmatched to any gene: 11. Looked up from germline, CDR1 is MDHEN and CDR2 is SYDVKM. The CDR3 loop is CASRGRQGLGTQYF. Here the CDR3 DNA reads TGTGCCAGCAGGGGTCGACAGGGTTTAGGGACCCAGTACTTC.

V gene TRBV27 combines with J gene TRBJ2-1; D gene ambiguous. V lost 1 base and J lost 0, with 7 bases in between. This CDR3 is built from 15 residues. Germline V gene sequence: CDR1 MNHEY, CDR2 SMNVEV (reference sequence). The CDR3 DNA is TGTGCCAGCAGTTTATATAGAGCCTCCTACAATGAGCAGTTCTTC. Encoded protein: CASSLYRASYNEQFF.

The chain employs TRBV29-1 and TRBJ1-1; TRBD1 agrees at 10 bases. CDR1 and CDR2 from the germline V gene are SQVTM and ANQGSEA. This CDR3 has 18 amino acids. V trimming: 8 bases; J trimming: 1 base; junction bases outside the gene matches: 19. The CDR3 DNA reads TGCAGCCCCCCCCGCCGACAGGGGGCGTTGGCGCGGAACACTGAAGCTTTCTTT. Amino acids: CSPPRRQGALARNTEAFF.

This clone is labeled medium-sized (0.01 to 0.1%). The chain uses TRBV2 and TRBJ2-7; no definite D call. The CDR3 is made up of 13 amino acids. Per germline, CDR1 SNHLY and CDR2 FYNNEI. With 4 bases removed from V and 4 bases from J, the gap between germline ends came to 11 bases. In DNA form, the CDR3 reads TGTGCCAGCAGTGCGGCAGGCTCTTACGAGCAGTACTTC. Translation: CASSAAGSYEQYF. Based on the CDR3 plus reference TRBV2 and TRBJ2-7, the full variable domain is EPEVTQTPSHQVTQMGQEVILRCVPISNHLYFYWYRQILGQKVEFLVSFYNNEISEKSEIFDDQFSVERPDGSNFTLKIRSTKLEDSAMYFCASSAAGSYEQYFGPGTRLTVT.

The chain carries TRBV2 and TRBJ2-7; a possible D gene is TRBD2 (6 bases). Germline V lookup: CDR1 SNHLY, CDR2 FYNNEI. This CDR3 has 15 residues. V lost 0 bases to trimming and J lost 7 bases, with 16 bases between them. The CDR3 DNA follows: TGTGCCAGCAGTGAAGCGCGAGTGGGAGGCTCGGAGCAGTACTTC. Protein product: CASSEARVGGSEQYF.

The chain combines TRBV6-1 with TRBJ1-2; 8 bases are a match to TRBD1. This CDR3 is built from 14 residues. In germline, CDR1 is MNHNS, CDR2 SASEGT. V was clipped by 4 bases and J by 8 bases; unmatched bases: 9. CDR3 nucleotide sequence: TGTGCCAGCAGTGGGGGACAGGCCTTCAGGGGCTACACCTTC. The encoded protein is CASSGGQAFRGYTF.

This rearrangement joins TRBV18 to TRBJ2-7, with D tentatively TRBD1 (5 bases). Deletions cut 3 bases from V and 5 bases from J, with 17 bases between. CDR3 length equals 15 residues. CDR1 and CDR2 (germline): KGHSH, LQKENI. This CDR3 reads CASSPKAGNWNEQYF. The CDR3 DNA is TGTGCCAGCTCACCCAAGGCAGGGAACTGGAACGAGCAGTACTTC.

This chain uses TRBV18 with TRBJ2-3, with 7 bases that match TRBD1. The CDR3 covers 15 residues. V shed 5 bases and J 4 bases; nucleotides not matched to a gene: 9. The V gene's germline CDR1 is KGHSH and CDR2 LQKENI. Here the CDR3 reads CASSGPTGSPDTQYF. The CDR3 nucleotides are TGTGCCAGCTCAGGACCGACAGGGAGCCCAGATACGCAGTATTTT.

The CDR3 nucleotides read TGTGCCAGCAGTTTAGAGGCGGGAGGGCGAAGTGAGCAGTTCTTC. It specifies CASSLEAGGRSEQFF. The V call is TRBV27, the J call TRBJ2-1; 9 bases match TRBD2. CDR1 MNHEY and CDR2 SMNVEV come from the germline V gene (reference sequence). The CDR3 is made up of 15 amino acids. V shed 2 bases and J 9 bases; nucleotides not matched to a gene: 8.

The chain joins TRBV28 to TRBJ2-5; TRBD2 is a possible D gene (5 bases). The CDR3 contains 14 residues. Germline V gene lookup returns CDR1 MDHEN and CDR2 SYDVKM. The V end lost 2 bases, the J end lost 1 base, and 8 bases lay between the germline ends. For the CDR3, the DNA is TGTGCCAGCAGTTTACAGGACTCCCAAGAGACCCAGTACTTC. This sequence encodes CASSLQDSQETQYF.

This clone was counted a single time. This rearrangement joins TRBV19 to TRBJ1-1; the D gene is possibly TRBD1 (5 bases). The germline V gene has CDR1 LNHDA and CDR2 SQIVND (reference sequence). Trimming removed 8 bases at V and 5 bases at J, with 12 bases between. This CDR3 contains 12 residues. The CDR3 bases are TGTGCCAGTCAGGCAGGGCCGACTGAAGCTTTCTTT. Amino acids: CASQAGPTEAFF.

The chain uses TRBV20-1 and TRBJ2-7, with D possibly being TRBD2 (7 bases). CDR1 and CDR2 (germline): DFQATT, SNEGSKA (reference sequence). This CDR3 has 11 amino acids. CDR3 sequence (DNA): TGCAGCGGGAAGGGGGGGGGCGAGCAGTACTTC. Residues: CSGKGGGEQYF.

The rearrangement joins TRBV11-2 to TRBJ2-1, with D unclear. CDR1 is SGHAT, CDR2 FQNNGV, per germline. V was pared by 4 bases and J by 11 bases, with 18 bases between. The CDR3 has 14 residues. In DNA form, the CDR3 reads TGTGCCAGCAGCTCCCCAACCAATCCCAGGCAGCAGTTCTTC. Translating it yields CASSSPTNPRQQFF. Based on the CDR3 plus reference TRBV11-2 and TRBJ2-1, the full variable domain is EAGVAQSPRYKIIEKRQSVAFWCNPISGHATLYWYQQILGQGPKLLIQFQNNGVVDDSQLPKDRFSAERLKGVDSTLKIQPAKLEDSAVYLCASSSPTNPRQQFFGPGTRLTVL.

The V gene is TRBV6-5, the J gene TRBJ1-3, with a possible D match to TRBD1 (5 bases). This CDR3 region has 13 residues. Germline V gene lookup returns CDR1 MNHEY and CDR2 SVGAGI. V was shortened by 5 bases and J by 9 bases, with 14 bases between the two germline ends. The CDR3 here is CASSDLDRPTIYF. The CDR3 nucleotides read TGTGCCAGCAGTGACTTAGACAGACCCACCATATATTTT.

V is TRBV30 and J is TRBJ2-5; D may be TRBD1 (5 bases). Looked up from germline, CDR1 is GTSNPN and CDR2 is SVGIG (reference sequence). The CDR3 totals 16 residues. V was clipped by 0 bases and J by 2 bases, with 16 bases between them. Here the CDR3 DNA reads TGTGCCTGGAGTGTACGACGGGTTAGGGGTCAAGAGACCCAGTACTTC. Protein product: CAWSVRRVRGQETQYF.

This clone has just one count. V is TRBV5-4 and J is TRBJ2-1, with 8 positions matching TRBD2. The V gene's germline CDR1 is SGHNT and CDR2 YYREEE (reference sequence). V lost 2 bases, J lost 3 bases, and 4 bases stayed unmatched. There are 15 residues in the CDR3. The chain's CDR3 is CASSLAGEYYNEQFF. The CDR3, as DNA: TGTGCCAGCAGCTTAGCGGGAGAATACTACAATGAGCAGTTCTTC.